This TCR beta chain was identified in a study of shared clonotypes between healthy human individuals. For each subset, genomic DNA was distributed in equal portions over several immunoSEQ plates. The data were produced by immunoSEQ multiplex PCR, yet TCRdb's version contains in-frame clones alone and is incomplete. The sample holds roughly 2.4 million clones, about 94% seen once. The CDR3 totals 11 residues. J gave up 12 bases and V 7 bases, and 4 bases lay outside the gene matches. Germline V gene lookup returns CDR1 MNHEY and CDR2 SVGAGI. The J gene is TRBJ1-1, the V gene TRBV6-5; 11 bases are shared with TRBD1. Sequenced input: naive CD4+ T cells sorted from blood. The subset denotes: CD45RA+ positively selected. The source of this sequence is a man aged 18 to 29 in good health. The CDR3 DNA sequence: TGTGCCAGCACCGGGACAGGGGGAACTTTCTTT. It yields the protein CASTGTGGTFF.